The clone carrying this T cell receptor beta chain was picked up a small number of times. No antigen is known for it. This sample is drawn from a study of T cell repertoires in cytomegalovirus infection. Regarding the study as a whole: Frequencies of public TCR beta families were cumulated, and this identified carriers of CMV plus the relevant HLA.

V lost 4 bases to trimming and J lost 3 bases; unmatched junction nucleotides: 4. The CDR3 has 14 residues. Germline CDR1 MNHEY, CDR2 SMNVEV (reference sequence). Each CDR3 protein gets one entry after TCRdb re-called the reads with MiXCR. The repertoire holds a few hundred thousand distinct CDR3 sequences, with about a sixth as singletons. The sequence was collected from a human donor in good health (CMV status not recorded). Some clones in this sample may be carry-over from other donors' samples. The V call is TRBV27, the J call TRBJ1-2; 8 nucleotides line up with TRBD1. Sequencing was done on a sample of CD8+ T cells from PBMCs. As DNA, the CDR3 is TGTGCCAGCAGTTCCACGACAGGGGACTATGGCTACACCTTC. This codes for CASSSTTGDYGYTF.